The 23 T cell receptor beta chains listed next were all sequenced from one sample in a study of T-cell memory formation after mild COVID-19. TCRdb recomputed calls from the 5' RACE reads with MiXCR, one row per CDR3 protein. In the table there are around 390,000 distinct CDR3 sequences, approximately 16% of which are singletons. The specimen was PBMCs or a T cell subset sorted from them (not recorded which). These receptors all stem from a young man who had mild COVID-19 (a few samples of this study predate the infection). Cell type and time point are not known.

This clonotype was seen only a few times. The chain joins TRBV23-1 to TRBJ2-6; no clear D. TRBV23-1 is an ORF; its function is uncertain. The V end lost 8 bases, the J end lost 0 bases, and 14 bases lay between the germline ends. This CDR3 is built from 16 residues. The CDR3 nucleotides are TGCGCCAGCGACCGCGGCCACTTCTCTGGGGCCAACGTCCTGACTTTC. It codes for CASDRGHFSGANVLTF.

This clonotype was detected ten times or more. The chain carries TRBV18 and TRBJ2-5; D may be TRBD1 (5 bases). Germline values: CDR1 KGHSH, CDR2 LQKENI. Deletions cut 0 bases from V and 5 bases from J, with 16 bases between. The CDR3 loop spans 16 amino acids. The CDR3 loop is CASSPPLSGAAETQYF. The CDR3 DNA follows: TGTGCCAGCTCACCACCGTTAAGTGGGGCCGCGGAGACCCAGTACTTC.

The chain is built from TRBV19 and TRBJ1-5, with TRBD1 matching 7 bases. The V segment lost 11 bases and the J segment 7 bases; nucleotides outside the gene matches: 11. Germline lookup yields CDR1 LNHDA and CDR2 SQIVND (reference sequence). CDR3 size: 13 residues. The CDR3 region is CASGEGAGQPQHF. The CDR3 bases are TGTGCCTCGGGGGAGGGGGCAGGACAGCCCCAGCATTTT.

Concerning this clonotype: As the CDR3 is not closed by the conserved phenylalanine or tryptophan, this likely results from a read error. The DNA is left out, because the CDR3 cannot be placed on it with certainty; the CDR3 is given as TCRdb lists it. This chain uses TRBV21-1 with TRBJ2-5; no check of the table's D call, TRBD2, against the DNA was made. TRBV21-1 is a pseudogene segment. The CDR3 spans 14 residues, counting both ends. The CDR3 here is CASSKGRGRETQYL.

V gene TRBV3-1 combines with J gene TRBJ2-2; TRBD2 might be the D (6 bases). The CDR3 runs 13 residues. Trimming cost V 6 bases and J 8 bases, with 13 bases left between them. Germline V gene data show CDR1 as LGHDT and CDR2 as YNNKEL (reference sequence). The CDR3 region is CASSGGITGELFF. CDR3 nucleotides: TGTGCCAGCAGTGGCGGGATCACGGGGGAGCTGTTTTTT.

This clonotype occurred a few times. This sequence joins TRBV7-2 and TRBJ2-7; D may be TRBD2 (5 bases). The CDR3 loop spans 15 amino acids. Trimming pared 1 base from V and 5 bases from J, leaving 15 bases between. CDR1 is SGHTA, CDR2 FQGNSA, per germline. The CDR3 coding sequence is TGTGCCAGCAGCTTAGTGGGAGAGGTCGTTGACGAGCAGTACTTC. Its translation: CASSLVGEVVDEQYF.

The rearrangement links TRBV10-3 to TRBJ2-3; the match to TRBD2 covers 8 bases. CDR3 length equals 13 residues. In germline, CDR1 is ENHRY, CDR2 SYGVKD. After removal of 9 bases from V and 2 bases from J, the junction contained 4 bases not matched to a gene. As DNA, the CDR3 is TGTGCCATTCGAGCGGGGGCCACAGATACGCAGTATTTT. Amino acid sequence: CAIRAGATDTQYF.

This sequence joins TRBV4-3 and TRBJ1-1; D possibly corresponds to TRBD1 (5 bases). Trimming cost V 0 bases and J 1 base, with 9 bases left between them. Germline lookup yields CDR1 LGHNA and CDR2 YSLEER. The CDR3 length is 15 residues. The CDR3 loop reads CASSQEAGQNTEAFF. In DNA form, the CDR3 reads TGCGCCAGCAGCCAAGAGGCCGGACAGAACACTGAAGCTTTCTTT.

This clonotype was counted between two and nine times. The V and J genes are TRBV7-2 and TRBJ1-1; D is possibly TRBD1 (5 bases). Deletions cut 6 bases from V and 7 bases from J, with 18 bases between. This CDR3 has 14 amino acids. CDR1 and CDR2 from the germline V gene are SGHTA and FQGNSA. The CDR3 DNA reads as TGTGCCAGCAGTCAAAGAGGGGCAGGGCGTGAAGCTTTCTTT. This translates into CASSQRGAGREAFF. Full variable domain (rest looked up from reference TRBV7-2 and TRBJ1-1): GAGVSQSPSNKVTEKGKDVELRCDPISGHTALYWYRQSLGQGLEFLIYFQGNSAPDKSGLPSDRFSAERTGGSVSTLTIQRTQQEDSAVYLCASSQRGAGREAFFGQGTRLTVV.

The chain joins TRBV14 to TRBJ2-2; D is ambiguous. This CDR3 spans 12 amino acids. Trimming shortened V by 2 bases and J by 6 bases, and 4 bases separated the two germline ends. Germline CDR1 is SGHDN and CDR2 is FVKESK. CDR3 loop: CASSQLSGELFF. DNA of the CDR3: TGTGCCAGCAGCCAATTATCCGGGGAGCTGTTTTTT. The whole variable domain, remainder taken from reference TRBV14 and TRBJ2-2, is EAGVTQFPSHSVIEKGQTVTLRCDPISGHDNLYWYRRVMGKEIKFLLHFVKESKQDESGMPNNRFLAERTGGTYSTLKVQPAELEDSGVYFCASSQLSGELFFGEGSRLTVL.

This chain links TRBV7-2 with TRBJ1-6; D gene ambiguous. This CDR3 comprises 14 residues. Trimming stripped 3 bases from V and 7 bases from J, with 10 bases between. Germline CDR1 is SGHTA and CDR2 is FQGNSA. Here the CDR3 DNA reads TGTGCCAGCAGCTTGGCGGGGAGGAATTCACCCCTCCACTTT. Its translation: CASSLAGRNSPLHF.

This clonotype has just a few counts. V and J are TRBV7-9 and TRBJ2-1, with a weak D call TRBD2 (5 bases). CDR3 length: 13 residues. Germline-derived CDR1 and CDR2 are SEHNR and FQNEAQ (reference sequence). V lost 6 bases, J lost 2 bases, and 8 bases lay in between. This CDR3 is CASRGAAYNEQFF. The CDR3, as DNA: TGTGCCAGCAGGGGAGCGGCCTACAATGAGCAGTTCTTC. Complete variable domain (other parts from reference TRBV7-9 and TRBJ2-1): DTGVSQNPRHKITKRGQNVTFRCDPISEHNRLYWYRQTLGQGPEFLTYFQNEAQLEKSRLLSDRFSAERPKGSFSTLEIQRTEQGDSAMYLCASRGAAYNEQFFGPGTRLTVL.

CDR3 in amino acids: CASSSDKTNYGYTF. Here the CDR3 DNA reads TGTGCCAGCAGTTCGGACAAAACTAACTATGGCTACACCTTC. The chain combines TRBV2 with TRBJ1-2; tentatively, D is TRBD1 (5 bases). CDR3 length equals 14 residues. The germline CDR1 and CDR2 sequences are SNHLY and FYNNEI. The V and J ends lost 5 bases and 0 bases respectively, with 10 bases between them.

The gene calls are TRBV11-1 and TRBJ1-1; 8 bases map to TRBD1. V lost 2 bases, J lost 4 bases, and 3 bases stayed unmatched. Germline V gene sequence: CDR1 SGHAT, CDR2 FQDESV (reference sequence). The CDR3 extends over 14 amino acids. The CDR3 sequence: CASSLRTGITEAFF. CDR3 DNA: TGTGCCAGCAGCTTACGGACAGGGATCACTGAAGCTTTCTTT.

This clonotype was seen only a few times. The V call is TRBV4-3, the J call TRBJ2-5; no reliable D call. Germline assignment: CDR1 LGHNA and CDR2 YSLEER. The CDR3 loop spans 13 amino acids. The V end lost 0 bases, the J end lost 7 bases, and 9 bases lay between the germline ends. Written as DNA, the CDR3 is TGCGCCAGCAGCCAAGAGGGTAGTGGGACCCAGTACTTC. This gives the protein CASSQEGSGTQYF.

J is TRBJ1-4 and V is TRBV20-1; D is undetermined. V lost 4 bases and J 2 bases, leaving 11 bases between the germline ends. The germline gives CDR1 DFQATT, CDR2 SNEGSKA (reference sequence). The CDR3 sequence is 14 residues long. CDR3 nucleotides: TGCAGTGCTACTTTCGGAGGGACTAATGAAAAACTGTTTTTT. This encodes CSATFGGTNEKLFF.

This clonotype was detected a few times. The chain uses TRBV6-4 and TRBJ1-4, with D unclear. The CDR3 runs to 14 residues. Germline lookup yields CDR1 MRHNA and CDR2 SNTAGT. The V and J ends lost 8 bases and 0 bases respectively, with 10 bases between them. The CDR3 bases are TGTGCCAGCGTCGAGCGCGCAACTAATGAAAAACTGTTTTTT. Translation gives CASVERATNEKLFF.

The V call is TRBV12-3 or TRBV12-4, the J call TRBJ2-7; possible D gene TRBD1, 6 bases. The CDR3 length is 14 residues. The V end lost 7 bases, the J end lost 1 base, and 14 bases lay between the germline ends. CDR3 amino acids: CASTELTGSYEQYF. CDR3 DNA sequence: TGTGCCAGCACGGAGTTGACAGGTTCCTACGAGCAGTACTTC.

This clonotype occurred a few times. The chain links TRBV7-9 to TRBJ2-2, with D perhaps matching TRBD2 (7 bases). The germline gives CDR1 SEHNR, CDR2 FQNEAQ (reference sequence). V lost 4 bases to trimming and J lost 0 bases, with 9 bases between them. The CDR3 has 15 residues. CDR3 region: CASSWGGPNTGELFF. CDR3 nucleotides: TGTGCCAGCAGCTGGGGGGGGCCGAACACCGGGGAGCTGTTTTTT.

This clonotype appeared many times. The chain has TRBV12-3 or TRBV12-4 and TRBJ2-3; D uncertain. The V and J ends lost 0 bases and 3 bases respectively, with 13 bases between them. The CDR3 spans 16 residues. For the CDR3, the DNA is TGTGCCAGCAGTTTAGCGCTGGATGGGGTAACAGATACGCAGTATTTT. Its protein product is CASSLALDGVTDTQYF.

The chain couples TRBV6-5 to TRBJ2-6, with D perhaps matching TRBD1 or TRBD2 (5 bases each). The V end lost 2 bases, the J end lost 4 bases, and 12 bases lay between the germline ends. Per the germline V gene, CDR1 is MNHEY and CDR2 is SVGAGI. There are 16 residues in the CDR3. As DNA, the CDR3 is TGTGCCAGCAGTTACCTCTTGGGGGACGGGGCCAACGTCCTGACTTTC. It is translated as CASSYLLGDGANVLTF.

Only one count was recorded for this clonotype. V usage is TRBV10-3 and J usage is TRBJ2-7, with 8 positions matching TRBD2. The germline CDR1 and CDR2 sequences are ENHRY and SYGVKD. This CDR3 is 13 amino acids long. V was pared by 5 bases and J by 5 bases, with 5 bases of the junction left unmatched. This chain's CDR3 is CAISPGLDHEQYF. The CDR3 DNA reads TGTGCCATCAGTCCGGGACTAGACCACGAGCAGTACTTC.

This chain links TRBV15 with TRBJ1-1; perhaps TRBD1 as D (6 bases). The CDR3 has 14 residues. V lost 1 base and J lost 1, with 7 bases in between. Per the germline V gene, CDR1 is LNHNV and CDR2 is YYDKDF (reference sequence). The CDR3 sequence: CATSRAGENTEAFF. CDR3 bases: TGTGCCACCAGCAGAGCAGGGGAGAACACTGAAGCTTTCTTT.